Listed below are T cell receptor beta chains from one sample, sequenced in a study of radiation and T cells in renal cell carcinoma. TCRdb's copy holds only in-frame clones and misses some; the assay was immunoSEQ multiplex PCR. The table shows about 150,000 clones, with about 91% occurring only once. Material: blood, obtained from a patient whose treatment included radiotherapy and nephrectomy. Receptor source: a woman in her forties or fifties with renal cell carcinoma. The CDR3 runs from the conserved cysteine through the conserved F or W. Fields, in order: clone size, V gene, J gene, D gene, CDR3 DNA, CDR3 protein. D genes are given only for firm matches. Only part of the rows carry a size: once, few, many, or a class if the clone is expanded.

clone_size: NA; v_call: TRBV6-1; j_call: TRBJ1-3; d_call: TRBD1; cdr3_nt: TGTGCCAGCAGTGAATTCGGGACAGGTGGACCCATTTTAGGAAACACCATATATTTT; cdr3_aa: CASSEFGTGGPILGNTIYF
clone_size: once; v_call: TRBV6-5; j_call: TRBJ1-6; d_call: TRBD1; cdr3_nt: TGTGCCAGCAGCCTGGGACAGGGTAGTTCACCCCTCCACTTT; cdr3_aa: CASSLGQGSSPLHF
clone_size: NA; v_call: TRBV6-5; j_call: TRBJ2-1; d_call: NA; cdr3_nt: TGTGCCAGCAAGTACGGCAGCTCCTACAATGAGCAGTTCTTC; cdr3_aa: CASKYGSSYNEQFF
clone_size: NA; v_call: TRBV5-6; j_call: TRBJ1-2; d_call: NA; cdr3_nt: TGTGCCAGCAGCTTGATGGGGGGGCAGCCCTATGGCTACACCTTC; cdr3_aa: CASSLMGGQPYGYTF
clone_size: few; v_call: TRBV30; j_call: TRBJ1-5; d_call: NA; cdr3_nt: TGTGCCTGGAGCGCCAAGGGCGGGGTCGGATATCAGCCCCAGCATTTT; cdr3_aa: CAWSAKGGVGYQPQHF
clone_size: NA; v_call: TRBV19; j_call: TRBJ2-2; d_call: TRBD1; cdr3_nt: TGTGCCAGTAGGGACAGGGGGACCGGGGAGCTGTTTTTT; cdr3_aa: CASRDRGTGELFF
clone_size: NA; v_call: TRBV5-1; j_call: TRBJ2-7; d_call: TRBD1; cdr3_nt: TGCGCCAGCAGCTCGGAACCGGGACAGGGGTCCTACGAGCAGTACTTC; cdr3_aa: CASSSEPGQGSYEQYF
clone_size: NA; v_call: TRBV5-4; j_call: TRBJ2-3; d_call: NA; cdr3_nt: TGTGCCAGCAGCTTTGGTAGACTCACGAGCACAGATACGCAGTATTTT; cdr3_aa: CASSFGRLTSTDTQYF
clone_size: NA; v_call: TRBV5-1; j_call: TRBJ2-3; d_call: TRBD1; cdr3_nt: TGCGCCAGCAGTAGTCAGGGGGAGGATACGCAGTATTTT; cdr3_aa: CASSSQGEDTQYF
clone_size: NA; v_call: TRBV7-8; j_call: TRBJ1-1; d_call: NA; cdr3_nt: TGTGCCAGCAGCCTATCAAGCCCGAACACTGAAGCTTTCTTT; cdr3_aa: CASSLSSPNTEAFF
clone_size: NA; v_call: TRBV7-8; j_call: TRBJ2-5; d_call: TRBD1; cdr3_nt: TGTGCCAGCAGCCCACAGGGGATCCAAGAGACCCAGTACTTC; cdr3_aa: CASSPQGIQETQYF
clone_size: NA; v_call: TRBV5-8; j_call: TRBJ1-1; d_call: TRBD1; cdr3_nt: TGTGCCAGCCGGGGGAGGGGGCTCACTGAAGCTTTCTTT; cdr3_aa: CASRGRGLTEAFF
clone_size: many; v_call: TRBV5-4; j_call: TRBJ2-2; d_call: NA; cdr3_nt: TGTGCCAGCAGCTACGATACCCCCTCCGCGCACACCGGGGAGCTGTTTTTT; cdr3_aa: CASSYDTPSAHTGELFF
clone_size: NA; v_call: TRBV19; j_call: TRBJ1-2; d_call: TRBD1; cdr3_nt: TGTGCCAGTAAGCCCCTTGGACAGGGAGCTGGCTACACCTTC; cdr3_aa: CASKPLGQGAGYTF
clone_size: NA; v_call: TRBV6-4; j_call: TRBJ1-1; d_call: NA; cdr3_nt: TGTGCCAGCAGCTTTGACAGGAACACTGAAGCTTTCTTT; cdr3_aa: CASSFDRNTEAFF
clone_size: NA; v_call: TRBV7-9; j_call: TRBJ2-3; d_call: NA; cdr3_nt: TGTGCCAGCAGCTCTCGACAGTTTAGCACAGATACGCAGTATTTT; cdr3_aa: CASSSRQFSTDTQYF
clone_size: NA; v_call: TRBV5-1; j_call: TRBJ2-1; d_call: TRBD2; cdr3_nt: TGCGCCAGCAGCTTGGTCGCTAGCGGGGGTGGTGAGCAGTTCTTC; cdr3_aa: CASSLVASGGGEQFF
clone_size: NA; v_call: TRBV14; j_call: TRBJ2-1; d_call: TRBD2; cdr3_nt: TGTGCCAGCAGCCTCGCGAGCGGGGGGGCGTTTGAGCAGTTCTTC; cdr3_aa: CASSLASGGAFEQFF
clone_size: NA; v_call: TRBV2; j_call: TRBJ1-1; d_call: NA; cdr3_nt: TGTGCCAGCACCCTGGGGGCCGTTACTGAAGCTTTCTTT; cdr3_aa: CASTLGAVTEAFF
clone_size: NA; v_call: TRBV6-5; j_call: TRBJ1-2; d_call: NA; cdr3_nt: TGTGCCAGCAGTTACTCGAGGAGTGGCCAGTCCTATGGCTACACCTTC; cdr3_aa: CASSYSRSGQSYGYTF
clone_size: NA; v_call: TRBV6-1; j_call: TRBJ1-2; d_call: TRBD1; cdr3_nt: TGTGCCAGCAGTGAGCGAGATGGGACAGAAGATGGCTACACCTTC; cdr3_aa: CASSERDGTEDGYTF
clone_size: once; v_call: TRBV7-3; j_call: TRBJ2-5; d_call: TRBD2; cdr3_nt: TGTGCCAGCAGCTTAAGGGAGGGAGAGACCCAGTACTTC; cdr3_aa: CASSLREGETQYF
clone_size: once; v_call: TRBV18; j_call: TRBJ1-1; d_call: NA; cdr3_nt: TGTGCCAGCTCACCGTCCGGGCGCGCTGAAGCTTTCTTT; cdr3_aa: CASSPSGRAEAFF
clone_size: few; v_call: TRBV9; j_call: TRBJ1-1; d_call: NA; cdr3_nt: TGTGCCAGCAGCGTAGACAATACTGAAGCTTTCTTT; cdr3_aa: CASSVDNTEAFF
clone_size: NA; v_call: TRBV2; j_call: TRBJ2-5; d_call: NA; cdr3_nt: TGTGCCAGCAGACATGACCGGAACCAAGAGACCCAGTACTTC; cdr3_aa: CASRHDRNQETQYF